This TCR beta chain was sequenced in a study of cytomegalovirus exposure and HLA in healthy donors. In the study overall: The approximately 130 validation repertoires matched the roughly 630 first-cohort repertoires in platform, a later analysis reported.

This table comes from immunoSEQ multiplex PCR, and its TCRdb copy is limited to in-frame clones, with some not included. The data hold about 130,000 clones, with approximately 90% observed a single time. Unmatched junction bases numbered 4, after V lost 3 bases and J lost 2 bases. The CDR3 contains 15 residues. The V gene's germline CDR1 is SNHLY and CDR2 FYNNEI. Study-level points and caveats: First-cohort TCR clusters were later found to tend to co-occur in the approximately 120 validation repertoires. Listed as cytomegalovirus-associated were approximately 160 TCR beta chains.

The validation cohort, a group of more than 100 subjects, included the donors and was separate from the roughly 670-subject first cohort. With regard to this clone: What it recognizes is unknown.

The V and J genes are TRBV2 and TRBJ2-7; TRBD1 aligns across 10 bases. Sequencing was carried out using PBMCs. This TCR was recovered from a woman aged 30 to 39 in good health and CMV-seropositive. CDR3 sequence (DNA): TGTGCCAGCAGTGATGGGACAGGGGTTACCTACGAGCAGTACTTC. This gives the protein CASSDGTGVTYEQYF.